This TCR beta chain was obtained from a study of OX40 agonist ivuxolimab in advanced cancers. For the study at large: Ivuxolimab is a fully human IgG2 antibody that activates OX40 (CD134).

Libraries were prepared by immunoSEQ multiplex PCR; TCRdb keeps only in-frame clonotypes and omits some of them. Found here are under 85,000 clones, about nine tenths of them singletons; the top ten hold approximately 2.6%. CDR1 is MGHDK and CDR2 is SYGVNS in the germline V gene. Trimming pared 5 bases from V and 3 bases from J, leaving 10 bases between. The CDR3 is 13 amino acids. Sequenced here: CD4+ or CD8+ T cells sorted from blood, sampled in a trial of the OX40 agonist ivuxolimab. V usage is TRBV25-1 and J usage is TRBJ1-2; D not resolved. The TCR sequence derives from an adult with an advanced solid tumor such as melanoma, head and neck, liver or kidney cancer. For the CDR3, the DNA is TGTGCCAGCAGTAATAGGTGGGACTATGGCTACACCTTC. It specifies CASSNRWDYGYTF.